This paragraph reports one T cell receptor beta chain. Trimming took off 6 bases at V and 6 bases at J, with 17 bases between the two ends. The germline V gene has CDR1 DFQATT and CDR2 SNEGSKA (reference sequence). This CDR3 is built from 13 residues. The use of genomic DNA as template underpinned the TCR beta VDJ and CDR3 profiling. A single record per CDR3 protein comes from TCRdb applying MiXCR to the reads. The table has fewer than 200,000 distinct CDR3 sequences, 65% to 75% seen once. In patients chosen for sequencing, flow cytometry had shown CD8+CD57+ cell expansion. Untreated patients provided the blood samples, with no therapy given before sampling. The data originate from a study of CD8+CD57+ T cells in acquired aplastic anemia. As for the study in general: Mean DNA quantity obtained from sorted CD4+ and CD8+ cells was 3 to 3.5 ug.

What was sequenced was sorted CD4+, CD8+, or CD8+CD57+ T cells (not recorded which) from PBMCs. The chain links TRBV20-1 to TRBJ1-2; D remains unclear. The receptor was derived from a human donor with aplastic anemia. CDR3 coding DNA: TGCAGTGCGATAGGTCATCCCTTCAATGGCTACACCTTC. Encoded protein: CSAIGHPFNGYTF.